This T cell receptor beta chain was recorded in a study of shared clonotypes between healthy human individuals. For the study at large: Each donor had three CD4 naive, three CD4 memory, two CD8 naive and one CD8 memory plate.

Several immunoSEQ 96-well plates shared each subset's DNA, each plate a replicate. An approximately 210 ng quantity of DNA, 32,000 or so T cell genomes, went into the sorted-subset replicate PCRs. Clones were read by immunoSEQ multiplex PCR, and TCRdb kept only the in-frame ones, dropping some. The data show 2.3 million or so clones, with over 90% seen just once and about 0.39% held by the top ten. The CDR3 has 17 residues. The V gene end was trimmed by 2 bases and the J gene end by 0 bases; junction bases not matched to a gene: 9. CDR1 and CDR2 from the germline V gene are MGHRA and YSYEKL. The sequenced sample was naive CD4+ T cells from PBMCs. As for subset: CD45RA+ positively selected. The chain carries TRBV4-1 and TRBJ2-7; 8 bases are a match to TRBD2. The TCR was taken from a man younger than 35 in good health. Some clones in this sample may be carry-over from other donors' samples. The CDR3 sequence is CASSQRLTGTSSYEQYF. The CDR3 DNA reads as TGCGCCAGCAGCCAAAGACTAACCGGGACTAGCTCCTACGAGCAGTACTTC.